This is a list of T cell receptor beta chains from one sample in a study of blood T cell repertoires in COVID-19. Assay used: immunoSEQ multiplex PCR; TCRdb lists only in-frame clones, some missing. The sample includes roughly 330,000 clones, 70% to 90% seen only once; the top ten take approximately 5%. Sample: PBMCs or T cells enriched from blood (not recorded which). The receptors here all came from a woman in her twenties or thirties who had recovered from COVID-19. The CDR3 runs from the conserved cysteine through the conserved F or W. The D gene is left open where the match is weak. Some rows mark clone size as missing; the rest say once, few, many or name a class of expanded clone.

d_call: TRBD1
v_call: TRBV3-1/TRBV3-2
j_call: TRBJ2-5
clone_size: -
cdr3_aa: CASSPTGAQETQYF
cdr3_nt: TGTGCCAGCAGTCCTACAGGGGCCCAAGAGACCCAGTACTTC

d_call: TRBD1
v_call: TRBV5-6
j_call: TRBJ1-2
clone_size: -
cdr3_aa: CASSVNYRDSDYGYTF
cdr3_nt: TGTGCCAGCAGCGTGAACTACCGGGACAGTGACTATGGCTACACCTTC

d_call: -
v_call: TRBV6-1
j_call: TRBJ2-5
clone_size: -
cdr3_aa: CASSEDYLVETQYF
cdr3_nt: TGTGCCAGCAGTGAAGACTATTTGGTCGAGACCCAGTACTTC

d_call: TRBD2
v_call: TRBV19
j_call: TRBJ2-3
clone_size: -
cdr3_aa: CASRNPGLAHTQYF
cdr3_nt: TGTGCCAGTAGGAACCCGGGACTAGCCCATACGCAGTATTTT

d_call: -
v_call: TRBV6-1
j_call: TRBJ1-1
clone_size: -
cdr3_aa: CASSDIRFRTEAFF
cdr3_nt: TGTGCCAGCAGTGATATAAGATTCAGGACTGAAGCTTTCTTT

d_call: TRBD2
v_call: TRBV18
j_call: TRBJ2-2
clone_size: -
cdr3_aa: CASSPSLAGAPNTGELFF
cdr3_nt: TGTGCCAGCTCACCATCCCTAGCGGGGGCTCCGAACACCGGGGAGCTGTTTTTT

d_call: -
v_call: TRBV19
j_call: TRBJ1-3
clone_size: -
cdr3_aa: CASSPGGSGNTIYF
cdr3_nt: TGTGCCAGTAGTCCGGGGGGTTCTGGAAACACCATATATTTT

d_call: TRBD2
v_call: TRBV5-1
j_call: TRBJ2-4
clone_size: -
cdr3_aa: CASSLNSGGQLAKNIQYF
cdr3_nt: TGCGCCAGCAGCTTGAATAGCGGGGGGCAACTAGCCAAAAACATTCAGTACTTC

d_call: -
v_call: TRBV7-8
j_call: TRBJ1-5
clone_size: -
cdr3_aa: CASSRELGRDFDF
cdr3_nt: TGTGCCAGCAGCCGCGAGTTGGGCAGGGATTTTGATTTT

d_call: -
v_call: TRBV6-4
j_call: TRBJ2-1
clone_size: -
cdr3_aa: CASSDSRVGEQFF
cdr3_nt: TGTGCCAGCAGTGACTCCAGGGTTGGTGAGCAGTTCTTC

d_call: -
v_call: TRBV9
j_call: TRBJ2-2
clone_size: -
cdr3_aa: CASSVARSGNTGELFF
cdr3_nt: TGTGCCAGCAGCGTAGCTCGGTCAGGGAACACCGGGGAGCTGTTTTTT

d_call: -
v_call: TRBV9
j_call: TRBJ1-4
clone_size: -
cdr3_aa: CASSFQDRGHNEKLFF
cdr3_nt: TGTGCCAGCAGTTTTCAAGACCGGGGACATAATGAAAAACTGTTTTTT

d_call: -
v_call: TRBV2
j_call: TRBJ1-2
clone_size: -
cdr3_aa: CASSTGSGGYTF
cdr3_nt: TGTGCCAGCAGCACAGGGTCTGGTGGCTACACCTTC

d_call: -
v_call: TRBV7-9
j_call: TRBJ1-2
clone_size: -
cdr3_aa: CASSFDSRGYTF
cdr3_nt: TGTGCCAGCAGCTTTGACAGTAGAGGCTACACCTTC

d_call: TRBD1
v_call: TRBV30
j_call: TRBJ1-1
clone_size: -
cdr3_aa: CAWSHQGGQGEAFF
cdr3_nt: TGTGCCTGGAGCCACCAAGGGGGCCAGGGTGAAGCTTTCTTT

d_call: -
v_call: TRBV6-5
j_call: TRBJ1-5
clone_size: -
cdr3_aa: CASSYSSNPTGQPQHF
cdr3_nt: TGTGCCAGCAGTTACTCGTCCAATCCCACGGGTCAGCCCCAGCATTTT

d_call: -
v_call: TRBV6-2/TRBV6-3
j_call: TRBJ1-1
clone_size: -
cdr3_aa: CASSHLAGTEAFF
cdr3_nt: TGTGCCAGCAGCCATCTCGCGGGCACTGAAGCTTTCTTT

d_call: TRBD1
v_call: TRBV10-3
j_call: TRBJ2-5
clone_size: -
cdr3_aa: CAISGDRQETQYF
cdr3_nt: TGTGCCATCAGTGGGGACAGACAAGAGACCCAGTACTTC

d_call: TRBD2
v_call: TRBV3-1/TRBV3-2
j_call: TRBJ2-3
clone_size: -
cdr3_aa: CASSQLPGGLTDTQYF
cdr3_nt: TGTGCCAGCAGCCAACTTCCGGGGGGGCTCACAGATACGCAGTATTTT

d_call: TRBD2
v_call: TRBV28
j_call: TRBJ2-5
clone_size: -
cdr3_aa: CASSSLSGTSGRETQYF
cdr3_nt: TGTGCCAGCAGTTCCCTATCCGGGACTAGCGGGAGAGAGACCCAGTACTTC

d_call: -
v_call: TRBV5-1
j_call: TRBJ1-1
clone_size: -
cdr3_aa: CASSSPPSGTTEAFF
cdr3_nt: TGCGCCAGCAGCTCGCCCCCTAGCGGGACCACTGAAGCTTTCTTT

d_call: TRBD2
v_call: TRBV6-5
j_call: TRBJ2-3
clone_size: -
cdr3_aa: CASQRMGGGTDTQYF
cdr3_nt: TGTGCCAGCCAACGGATGGGGGGGGGCACAGATACGCAGTATTTT

d_call: -
v_call: TRBV5-4
j_call: TRBJ1-2
clone_size: -
cdr3_aa: CASSLGRDNGYTF
cdr3_nt: TGTGCCAGCAGCCTGGGACGGGATAACGGCTACACCTTC

d_call: TRBD2
v_call: TRBV9
j_call: TRBJ2-7
clone_size: -
cdr3_aa: CASSPRGGTRGHPGSYEQYF
cdr3_nt: TGTGCCAGCAGCCCCCGGGGGGGGACTAGGGGCCACCCGGGCTCCTACGAGCAGTACTTC

d_call: -
v_call: TRBV6-5
j_call: TRBJ1-1
clone_size: once
cdr3_aa: CASSYLNAVAEAFF
cdr3_nt: TGTGCCAGCAGTTACTTAAATGCGGTAGCTGAAGCTTTCTTT

d_call: -
v_call: TRBV29-1
j_call: TRBJ1-2
clone_size: -
cdr3_aa: CSVGTFGGYTF
cdr3_nt: TGCAGCGTCGGAACCTTCGGGGGCTACACCTTC

d_call: TRBD2
v_call: TRBV6-5
j_call: TRBJ2-1
clone_size: -
cdr3_aa: CASIPRGSPGEQFF
cdr3_nt: TGTGCCAGCATACCGCGGGGGTCCCCGGGTGAGCAGTTCTTC

d_call: -
v_call: TRBV21-1
j_call: TRBJ2-1
clone_size: -
cdr3_aa: CASNSLGGGKGSEQFF
cdr3_nt: TGTGCCAGCAACTCCCTCGGCGGGGGTAAAGGCAGTGAGCAGTTCTTC

d_call: TRBD1
v_call: TRBV5-1
j_call: TRBJ1-5
clone_size: -
cdr3_aa: CASSTGQGGYQPQHF
cdr3_nt: TGCGCCAGCAGCACTGGACAGGGAGGGTATCAGCCCCAGCATTTT

d_call: -
v_call: TRBV6-5
j_call: TRBJ1-1
clone_size: -
cdr3_aa: CASKTSTGSEAFF
cdr3_nt: TGTGCCAGCAAAACGTCAACAGGGAGTGAAGCTTTCTTT

d_call: -
v_call: TRBV18
j_call: TRBJ1-1
clone_size: -
cdr3_aa: CASSQLLGEGTEAFF
cdr3_nt: TGTGCCAGCTCACAACTATTGGGGGAGGGCACTGAAGCTTTCTTT

d_call: -
v_call: TRBV29-1
j_call: TRBJ1-1
clone_size: -
cdr3_aa: CSVGGTDTEAFF
cdr3_nt: TGCAGCGTGGGGGGTACGGACACTGAAGCTTTCTTT

d_call: -
v_call: TRBV28
j_call: TRBJ1-2
clone_size: -
cdr3_aa: CASSDASNYGYTF
cdr3_nt: TGTGCCAGCAGTGACGCTAGTAACTATGGCTACACCTTC

d_call: -
v_call: TRBV6-1
j_call: TRBJ1-4
clone_size: -
cdr3_aa: CASSEFRGYGEKLFF
cdr3_nt: TGTGCCAGCAGTGAATTTCGGGGGTATGGTGAAAAACTGTTTTTT

d_call: -
v_call: TRBV30
j_call: TRBJ1-2
clone_size: -
cdr3_aa: CAWTLNYGYTF
cdr3_nt: TGTGCCTGGACTCTAAACTATGGCTACACCTTC

d_call: TRBD1
v_call: TRBV19
j_call: TRBJ1-5
clone_size: -
cdr3_aa: CASKSIRGQPLSPNQPQHF
cdr3_nt: TGTGCCAGCAAATCAATTAGGGGACAGCCGCTGTCTCCAAATCAGCCCCAGCATTTT

d_call: -
v_call: TRBV3-1/TRBV3-2
j_call: TRBJ1-2
clone_size: -
cdr3_aa: CASSQAAAGASYGYTF
cdr3_nt: TGTGCCAGCAGCCAAGCGGCCGCGGGTGCGAGCTATGGCTACACCTTC

d_call: -
v_call: TRBV9
j_call: TRBJ2-3
clone_size: once
cdr3_aa: CASSVGGFPGMDTQYF
cdr3_nt: TGTGCCAGCAGCGTAGGGGGCTTCCCAGGGATGGATACGCAGTATTTT

d_call: TRBD2
v_call: TRBV7-6
j_call: TRBJ2-5
clone_size: -
cdr3_aa: CASSPSPPGLIQETQYF
cdr3_nt: TGTGCCAGCAGCCCCAGCCCCCCGGGACTAATACAAGAGACCCAGTACTTC

d_call: -
v_call: TRBV10-3
j_call: TRBJ2-7
clone_size: once
cdr3_aa: CATAGLIGEQYF
cdr3_nt: TGTGCCACCGCGGGACTTATTGGGGAGCAGTACTTC

d_call: -
v_call: TRBV19
j_call: TRBJ1-5
clone_size: -
cdr3_aa: CASSPRGLTNQPQHF
cdr3_nt: TGTGCCAGTAGTCCTCGGGGACTGACCAATCAGCCCCAGCATTTT

d_call: TRBD1
v_call: TRBV10-2
j_call: TRBJ2-7
clone_size: -
cdr3_aa: CASSEPTGGEQYF
cdr3_nt: TGCGCCAGCAGTGAGCCGACAGGGGGCGAGCAGTACTTC